The 10 T cell receptor beta chains below all came from one sample that was sequenced in a study of spatial heterogeneity in lung cancer. As for time point: sample taken at primary tumor resection. The authors sequenced whole RNA from tumor, nontumor lung or frozen PBMC without sorting. TCRdb independently ran MiXCR on the 5' RACE reads; one entry per CDR3 protein. The profile shows roughly 25,000 distinct CDR3 sequences, approximately 6.6% of them singletons. The sample here was PBMCs, taken at surgery. The source is a male donor with early-stage non-small cell lung cancer.

This clonotype was recorded at least ten times. V usage is TRBV29-1 and J usage is TRBJ2-5; 9 bases are a match to TRBD1. The CDR3 spans 14 residues. Trimming removed 6 bases from V and 5 bases from J; junction bases left unmatched: 10. The germline V gene encodes CDR1 SQVTM and CDR2 ANQGSEA. CDR3 amino acids: CSVWTGVMRETQYF. The CDR3, as DNA: TGCAGCGTGTGGACAGGGGTAATGAGGGAGACCCAGTACTTC.

Many counts were recorded for this clonotype. The chain uses TRBV5-1 and TRBJ2-5, with D uncertain. The V gene lost 0 bases and the J gene lost 1 base, with 10 bases spanning the gap. The V gene's germline CDR1 is SGHRS and CDR2 YFSETQ. The CDR3 loop spans 15 amino acids. CDR3 DNA: TGCGCCAGCAGCTTGGCGGGCCGGTCCCAAGAGACCCAGTACTTC. Protein product: CASSLAGRSQETQYF.

Ten or more counts support this clonotype. The rearrangement links TRBV4-1 to TRBJ2-1; TRBD1 matches at 8 bases. V gave up 4 bases and J gave up 8 bases; unmatched junction bases: 4. The CDR3 totals 13 residues. Germline lookup yields CDR1 MGHRA and CDR2 YSYEKL. CDR3 sequence: CASSRQGWHEQFF. The CDR3 DNA reads as TGCGCCAGCAGCCGACAGGGGTGGCATGAGCAGTTCTTC.

The table lists this clonotype with many counts. The chain combines TRBV5-1 with TRBJ1-6, with D uncertain. The length of the CDR3 is 15 residues. From germline, CDR1 is SGHRS and CDR2 YFSETQ. Deletions cut 4 bases from V and 0 bases from J, with 8 bases between. The chain's CDR3 is CASSRSGSYNSPLHF. The CDR3 DNA sequence: TGCGCCAGCAGCCGGTCTGGCTCCTATAATTCACCCCTCCACTTT.

The table lists this clonotype with many counts. An end of the junction does not agree with germline; a read error may underlie this. The V call is TRBV28, the J call TRBJ2-1; no clear D gene. The CDR3 consists of 16 residues. CDR1 is MDHEN and CDR2 is SYDVKM in the germline V gene. The CDR3, as DNA: TGTGCCAGCAGTTTACTCCGCAGAACATCCTCCAATGAGCAGTTCTTC. It is translated as CASSLLRRTSSNEQFF.

This clonotype was recorded many times. This sequence joins TRBV12-3 or TRBV12-4 and TRBJ1-3; D is uncertain. This CDR3 is 10 amino acids long. Between the trimmed V and J ends, which lost 5 bases and 10 bases, there was a span of 6 bases. The CDR3 region is CASSVTTIYF. The CDR3 DNA follows: TGTGCCAGCAGTGTGACGACCATATATTTT.

This clonotype was picked up many times. CDR3 coding DNA: TGTGCTACAAATCAGGGTTGGGTGGGTGAGCAGTTCTTC. Protein: CATNQGWVGEQFF. V usage is TRBV12-5 and J usage is TRBJ2-1; possible D gene TRBD1, 5 bases. Germline V gene lookup returns CDR1 LGHNT and CDR2 FRNRAP. Trimming pared 10 bases from V and 9 bases from J, leaving 19 bases between. CDR3 length: 13 amino acids. Full variable domain (remainder filled in from reference TRBV12-5 and TRBJ2-1): DARVTQTPRHKVTEMGQEVTMRCQPILGHNTVFWYRQTMMQGLELLAYFRNRAPLDDSGMPKDRFSAEMPDATLATLKIQPSEPRDSAVYFCATNQGWVGEQFFGPGTRLTVL.

The rearrangement joins TRBV3-1 to TRBJ2-3; 13 bases fit TRBD2. The V segment lost 0 bases and the J segment 3 bases; nucleotides outside the gene matches: 6. The CDR3 loop spans 18 amino acids. Germline V gene lookup returns CDR1 LGHDT and CDR2 YNNKEL (reference sequence). The CDR3 DNA reads TGTGCCAGCAGCCAAGAGACCGGACTAGCGGGAGTGACAGATACGCAGTATTTT. Amino acids: CASSQETGLAGVTDTQYF.

The chain is built from TRBV27 and TRBJ2-5; D may match TRBD1 or TRBD2 (5 bases each). The V end was cut by 5 bases, the J end by 3 bases, with 13 bases between. The CDR3 contains 14 residues. The germline V gene has CDR1 MNHEY and CDR2 SMNVEV (reference sequence). CDR3 protein: CASSPLGEKETQYF. The DNA for the CDR3 is TGTGCCAGCAGTCCCCTGGGGGAGAAAGAGACCCAGTACTTC.

This clonotype showed up many times. The chain carries TRBV4-1 and TRBJ2-3; a possible D gene is TRBD2 (5 bases). CDR3 length equals 15 residues. CDR1 is MGHRA and CDR2 is YSYEKL in the germline V gene. V was shortened by 2 bases and J by 1 base, with 10 bases between the two germline ends. CDR3 protein: CASSQSAARTDTQYF. The DNA for the CDR3 is TGCGCCAGCAGCCAATCAGCGGCCCGCACAGATACGCAGTATTTT.